This T cell receptor beta chain was identified in a study of cytomegalovirus exposure and HLA in healthy donors. In the PCR, 60 Vbeta and 13 Jbeta primers were used. TCRdb keeps only in-frame clones here, not all; method: immunoSEQ multiplex PCR. The table lists about 200,000 clones, around 79% of them singletons. This clone showed up just a few times. The CDR3 runs 16 residues. CDR1 LGHNA and CDR2 YSLEER come from the germline V gene. Deletions cut 0 bases from V and 6 bases from J, with 17 bases between. The chain has TRBV4-3 and TRBJ2-5; D possibly corresponds to TRBD2 (6 bases). The receptor's source is a woman aged 50 to 65 in good health and CMV-seronegative. The sequenced material came from PBMCs. Here the CDR3 DNA reads TGCGCCAGCAGCCAAGAGGCGGACTACGGTGGGCAGACCCAGTACTTC. Translating gives CASSQEADYGGQTQYF.